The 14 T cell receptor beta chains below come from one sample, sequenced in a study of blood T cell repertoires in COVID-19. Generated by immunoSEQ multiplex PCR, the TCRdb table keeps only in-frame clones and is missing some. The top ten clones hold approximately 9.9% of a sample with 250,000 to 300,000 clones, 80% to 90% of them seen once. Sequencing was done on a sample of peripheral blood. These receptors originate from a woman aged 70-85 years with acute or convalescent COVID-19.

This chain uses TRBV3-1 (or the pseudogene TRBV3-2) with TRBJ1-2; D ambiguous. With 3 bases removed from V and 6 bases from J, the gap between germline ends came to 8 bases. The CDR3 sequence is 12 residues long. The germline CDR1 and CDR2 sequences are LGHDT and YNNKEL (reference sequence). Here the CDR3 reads CASSHTYDGYTF. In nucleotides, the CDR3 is TGTGCCAGCAGCCACACATACGATGGCTACACCTTC.

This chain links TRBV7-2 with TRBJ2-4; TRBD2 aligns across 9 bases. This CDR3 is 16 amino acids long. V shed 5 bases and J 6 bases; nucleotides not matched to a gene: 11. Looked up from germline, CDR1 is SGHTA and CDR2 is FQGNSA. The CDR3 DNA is TGTGCCAGCAGCGGGCGGGGGGGCAGTGATGGAAACATTCAGTACTTC. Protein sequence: CASSGRGGSDGNIQYF.

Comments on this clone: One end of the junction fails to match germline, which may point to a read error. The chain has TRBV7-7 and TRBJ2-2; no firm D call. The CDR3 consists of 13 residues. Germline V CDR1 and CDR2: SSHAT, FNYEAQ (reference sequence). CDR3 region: CASSLVVAGELFF. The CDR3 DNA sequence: TGTGCTAGCAGCTTAGTAGTAGCCGGGGAGCTGTTTTTT.

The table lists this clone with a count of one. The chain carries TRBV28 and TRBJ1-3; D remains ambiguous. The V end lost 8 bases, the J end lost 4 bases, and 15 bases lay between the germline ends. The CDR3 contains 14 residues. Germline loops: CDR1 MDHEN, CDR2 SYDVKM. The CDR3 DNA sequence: TGTGCCAGCTCCTCCTATGTCCGGGGAAACACCATATATTTT. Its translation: CASSSYVRGNTIYF.

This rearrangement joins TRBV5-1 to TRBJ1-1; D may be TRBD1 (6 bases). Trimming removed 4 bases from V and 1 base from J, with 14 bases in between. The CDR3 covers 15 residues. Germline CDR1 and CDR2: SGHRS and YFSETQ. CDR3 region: CASSLQTGPNTEAFF. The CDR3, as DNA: TGCGCCAGCAGCCTCCAGACAGGACCGAACACTGAAGCTTTCTTT.

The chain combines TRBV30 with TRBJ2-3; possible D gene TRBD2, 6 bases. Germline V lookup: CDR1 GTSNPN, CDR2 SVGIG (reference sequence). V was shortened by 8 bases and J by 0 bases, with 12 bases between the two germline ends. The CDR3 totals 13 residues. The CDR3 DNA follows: TGTGCCCGATCCGGGGGAAGCACAGATACGCAGTATTTT. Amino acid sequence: CARSGGSTDTQYF. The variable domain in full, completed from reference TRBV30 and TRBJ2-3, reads SQTIHQWPATLVQPVGSPLSLECTVEGTSNPNLYWYRQAAGRGLQLLFYSVGIGQISSEVPQNLSASRPQDRQFILSSKKLLLSDSGFYLCARSGGSTDTQYFGPGTRLTVL.

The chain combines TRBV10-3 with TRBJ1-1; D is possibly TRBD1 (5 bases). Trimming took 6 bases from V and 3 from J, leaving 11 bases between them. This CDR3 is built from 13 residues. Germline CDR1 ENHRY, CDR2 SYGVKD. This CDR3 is CAIRGGVDTEAFF. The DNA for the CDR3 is TGTGCCATCAGGGGGGGAGTGGACACTGAAGCTTTCTTT.

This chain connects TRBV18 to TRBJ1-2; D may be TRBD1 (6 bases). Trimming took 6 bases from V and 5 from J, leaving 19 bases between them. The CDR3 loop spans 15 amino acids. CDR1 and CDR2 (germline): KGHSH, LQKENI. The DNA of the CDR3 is TGTGCCAGCTCTTCTGACTCCGGGACACCGTATGGCTACACCTTC. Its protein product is CASSSDSGTPYGYTF.

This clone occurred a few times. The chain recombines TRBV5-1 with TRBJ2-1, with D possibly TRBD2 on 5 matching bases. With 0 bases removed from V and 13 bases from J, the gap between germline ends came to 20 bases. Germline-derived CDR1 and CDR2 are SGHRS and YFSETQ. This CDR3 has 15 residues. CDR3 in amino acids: CASSLAGSGGNSQFF. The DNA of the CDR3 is TGCGCCAGCAGCTTGGCCGGGTCAGGAGGCAATTCTCAGTTCTTC.

CDR3 sequence reads: CASSAGSGINSPLHF. CDR3 nucleotides: TGCGCCAGCAGTGCCGGGAGCGGAATTAATTCACCCCTCCACTTT. The rearrangement joins TRBV10-1 to TRBJ1-6; D is undetermined. Germline CDR1 and CDR2: WNHNN and SYGVQD (reference sequence). The CDR3 spans 15 residues. V lost 4 bases to trimming and J lost 6 bases, with 13 bases between them.

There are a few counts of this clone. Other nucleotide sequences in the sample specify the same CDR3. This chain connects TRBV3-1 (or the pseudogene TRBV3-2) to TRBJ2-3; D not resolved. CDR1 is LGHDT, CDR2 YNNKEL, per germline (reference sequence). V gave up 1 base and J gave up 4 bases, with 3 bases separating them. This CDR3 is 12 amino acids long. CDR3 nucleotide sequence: TGTGCCAGCAGCCAAGTCTCAGATACGCAGTATTTT. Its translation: CASSQVSDTQYF.

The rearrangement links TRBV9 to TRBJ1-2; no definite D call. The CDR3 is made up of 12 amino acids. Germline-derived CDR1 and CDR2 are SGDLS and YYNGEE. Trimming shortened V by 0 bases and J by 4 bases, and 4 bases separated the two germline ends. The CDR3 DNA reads TGTGCCAGCAGCGTAGGTCTCTATGGCTACACCTTC. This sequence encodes CASSVGLYGYTF.

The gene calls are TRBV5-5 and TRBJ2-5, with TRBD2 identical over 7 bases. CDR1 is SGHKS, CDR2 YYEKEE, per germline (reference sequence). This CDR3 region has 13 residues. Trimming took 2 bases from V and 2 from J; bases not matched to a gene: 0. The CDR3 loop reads CASSFSGQETQYF. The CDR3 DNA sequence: TGTGCCAGCAGCTTTAGCGGGCAAGAGACCCAGTACTTC.

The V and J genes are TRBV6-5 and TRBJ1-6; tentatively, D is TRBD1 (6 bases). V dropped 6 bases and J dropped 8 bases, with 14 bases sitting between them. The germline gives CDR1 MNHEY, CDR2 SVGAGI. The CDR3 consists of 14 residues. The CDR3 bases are TGTGCCAGCAGCTTTCGGGGGGCGGATTCACCCCTCCACTTT. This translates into CASSFRGADSPLHF.